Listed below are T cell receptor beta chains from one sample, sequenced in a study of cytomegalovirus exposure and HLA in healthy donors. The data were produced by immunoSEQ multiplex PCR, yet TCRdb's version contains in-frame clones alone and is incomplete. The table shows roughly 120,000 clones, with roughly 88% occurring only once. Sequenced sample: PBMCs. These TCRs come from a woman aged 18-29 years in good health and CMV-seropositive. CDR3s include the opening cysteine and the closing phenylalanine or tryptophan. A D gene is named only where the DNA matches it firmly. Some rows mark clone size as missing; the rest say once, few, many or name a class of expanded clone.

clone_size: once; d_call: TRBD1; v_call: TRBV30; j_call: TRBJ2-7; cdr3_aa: CAWSGGTGNYEQYF; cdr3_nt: TGTGCCTGGAGTGGTGGGACAGGGAACTACGAGCAGTACTTC
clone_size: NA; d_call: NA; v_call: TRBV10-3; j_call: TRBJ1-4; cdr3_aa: CAISEAATNEKLFF; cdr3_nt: TGTGCCATCAGTGAGGCAGCAACTAATGAAAAACTGTTTTTT
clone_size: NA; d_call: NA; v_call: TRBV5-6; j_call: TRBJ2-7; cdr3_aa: CASSFGTNEQYF; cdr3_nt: TGTGCCAGCAGCTTCGGGACAAACGAGCAGTACTTC
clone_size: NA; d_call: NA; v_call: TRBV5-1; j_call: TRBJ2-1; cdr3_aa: CASSLTGYEQFF; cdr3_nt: TGCGCCAGCAGCTTAACAGGTTATGAGCAGTTCTTC
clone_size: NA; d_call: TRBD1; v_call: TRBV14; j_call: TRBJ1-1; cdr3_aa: CASSHQDRGEEAFF; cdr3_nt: TGTGCCAGCAGCCACCAGGACAGGGGCGAAGAAGCTTTCTTT
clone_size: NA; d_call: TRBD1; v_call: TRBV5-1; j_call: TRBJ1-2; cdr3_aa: CASSLAEPQGRGYTF; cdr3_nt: TGCGCCAGCAGCTTGGCGGAACCACAGGGGCGAGGCTACACCTTC
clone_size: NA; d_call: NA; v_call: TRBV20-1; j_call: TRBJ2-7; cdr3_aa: CSARQDYEQYF; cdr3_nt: TGCAGTGCTCGACAGGATTACGAGCAGTACTTC
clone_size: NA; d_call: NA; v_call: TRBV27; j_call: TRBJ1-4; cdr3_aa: CASGGVNEKLFF; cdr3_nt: TGTGCCAGCGGGGGGGTAAATGAAAAACTGTTTTTT
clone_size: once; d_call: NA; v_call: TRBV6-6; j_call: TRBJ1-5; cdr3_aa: CASTTQGQPQHF; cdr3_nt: TGTGCCAGCACGACTCAGGGTCAGCCCCAGCATTTT
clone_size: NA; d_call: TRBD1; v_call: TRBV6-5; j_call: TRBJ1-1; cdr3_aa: CASSYGTGVNTEAFF; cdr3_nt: TGTGCCAGCAGTTATGGGACAGGGGTGAACACTGAAGCTTTCTTT
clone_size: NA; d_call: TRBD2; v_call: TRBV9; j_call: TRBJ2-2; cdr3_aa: CASSHRSSGGINTGELFF; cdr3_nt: TGTGCCAGCAGCCACCGTTCTAGCGGGGGAATCAACACCGGGGAGCTGTTTTTT
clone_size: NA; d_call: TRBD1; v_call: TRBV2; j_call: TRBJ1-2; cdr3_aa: CASSPLLTGGYGYTF; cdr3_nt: TGTGCCAGCAGTCCCCTTTTGACAGGGGGGTATGGCTACACCTTC
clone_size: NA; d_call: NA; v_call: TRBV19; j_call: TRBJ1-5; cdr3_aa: CASSIGDRPTGPQHF; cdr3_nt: TGTGCCAGTAGTATAGGAGACAGGCCCACCGGGCCCCAGCATTTT
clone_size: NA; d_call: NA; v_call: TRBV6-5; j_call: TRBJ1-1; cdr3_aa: CASSMDRSNTEAFF; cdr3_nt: TGTGCCAGCAGTATGGACAGATCGAACACTGAAGCTTTCTTT
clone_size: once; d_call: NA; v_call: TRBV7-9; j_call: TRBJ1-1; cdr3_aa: CASSQAGSEAFF; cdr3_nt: TGTGCCAGCAGCCAAGCGGGGTCTGAAGCTTTCTTT
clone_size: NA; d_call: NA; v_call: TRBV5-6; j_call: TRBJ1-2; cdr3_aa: CASSFVLGGMSKWNYGYTF; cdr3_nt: TGTGCCAGCAGCTTCGTTTTGGGGGGGATGTCGAAGTGGAACTATGGCTACACCTTC
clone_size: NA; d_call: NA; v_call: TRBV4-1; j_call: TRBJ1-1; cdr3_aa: CASSQDYLNTEAFF; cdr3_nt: TGCGCCAGCAGCCAAGATTATTTGAACACTGAAGCTTTCTTT
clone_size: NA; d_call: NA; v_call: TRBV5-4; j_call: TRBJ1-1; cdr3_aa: CASSLQTSGTEAFF; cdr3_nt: TGTGCCAGCAGCTTGCAAACAAGCGGCACTGAAGCTTTCTTT
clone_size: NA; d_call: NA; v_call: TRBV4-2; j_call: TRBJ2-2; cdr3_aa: CASSLQELDTGELFF; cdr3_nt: TGTGCCAGCAGCCTACAGGAATTGGACACCGGGGAGCTGTTTTTT
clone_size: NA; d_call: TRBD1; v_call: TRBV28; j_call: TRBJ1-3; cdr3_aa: CASNSIVGQGNGNTIYF; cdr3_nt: TGTGCCAGCAATTCGATTGTAGGACAGGGAAACGGAAACACCATATATTTT
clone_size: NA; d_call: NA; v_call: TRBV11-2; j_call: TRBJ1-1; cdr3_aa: CASSLEFGGEAFF; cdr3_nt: TGTGCCAGCAGCTTAGAGTTTGGCGGAGAAGCTTTCTTT
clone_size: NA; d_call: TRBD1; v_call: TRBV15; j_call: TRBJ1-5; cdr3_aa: CATSRGYQQGKGKKPQHF; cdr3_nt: TGTGCCACCAGCAGAGGATACCAACAGGGGAAAGGCAAAAAGCCCCAGCATTTT
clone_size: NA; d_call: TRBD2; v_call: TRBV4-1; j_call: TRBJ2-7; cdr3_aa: CASSDLAGTYEQYF; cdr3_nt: TGCGCCAGCAGCGACCTAGCGGGTACCTACGAGCAGTACTTC
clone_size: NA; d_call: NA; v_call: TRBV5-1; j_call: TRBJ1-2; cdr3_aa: CASTLGGYGYTF; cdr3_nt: TGCGCCAGCACCCTCGGAGGGTATGGCTACACCTTC
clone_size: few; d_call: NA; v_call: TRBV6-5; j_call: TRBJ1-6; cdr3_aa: CASSYRSSYNSPLHF; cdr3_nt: TGTGCCAGCAGTTACAGGAGCTCCTATAATTCACCCCTCCACTTT
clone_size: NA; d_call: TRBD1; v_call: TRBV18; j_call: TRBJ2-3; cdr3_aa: CASSPPGQGRGDTQYF; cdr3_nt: TGTGCCAGCTCACCACCGGGACAGGGGAGAGGAGATACGCAGTATTTT
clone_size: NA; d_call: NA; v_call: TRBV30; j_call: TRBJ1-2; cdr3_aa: CAWSDLRDTALYYGYTF; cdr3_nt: TGTGCCTGGAGCGACCTCCGGGACACGGCCCTATACTATGGCTACACCTTC
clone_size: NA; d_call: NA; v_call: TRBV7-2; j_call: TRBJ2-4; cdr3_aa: CASSLPPNTIQYF; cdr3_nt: TGTGCCAGCAGCTTACCACCTAATACTATTCAGTACTTC
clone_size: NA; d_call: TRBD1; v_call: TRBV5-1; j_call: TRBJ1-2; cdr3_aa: CATRITGGALGYGYTF; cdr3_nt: TGCGCCACCCGGATTACAGGGGGCGCTTTAGGCTATGGCTACACCTTC
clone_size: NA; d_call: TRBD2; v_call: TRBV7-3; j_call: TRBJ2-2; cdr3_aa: CASSSPGLAGSTGELFF; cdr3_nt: TGTGCCAGCAGTTCGCCGGGACTAGCGGGGAGCACCGGGGAGCTGTTTTTT
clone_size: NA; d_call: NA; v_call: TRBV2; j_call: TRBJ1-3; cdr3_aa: CASSEGRGYSGNTIYF; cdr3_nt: TGTGCCAGCAGTGAAGGCCGGGGATACTCTGGAAACACCATATATTTT
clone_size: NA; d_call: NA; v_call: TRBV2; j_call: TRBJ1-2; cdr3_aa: CASSVSGGEGYTF; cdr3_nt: TGTGCCAGCAGTGTCTCCGGGGGTGAGGGCTACACCTTC